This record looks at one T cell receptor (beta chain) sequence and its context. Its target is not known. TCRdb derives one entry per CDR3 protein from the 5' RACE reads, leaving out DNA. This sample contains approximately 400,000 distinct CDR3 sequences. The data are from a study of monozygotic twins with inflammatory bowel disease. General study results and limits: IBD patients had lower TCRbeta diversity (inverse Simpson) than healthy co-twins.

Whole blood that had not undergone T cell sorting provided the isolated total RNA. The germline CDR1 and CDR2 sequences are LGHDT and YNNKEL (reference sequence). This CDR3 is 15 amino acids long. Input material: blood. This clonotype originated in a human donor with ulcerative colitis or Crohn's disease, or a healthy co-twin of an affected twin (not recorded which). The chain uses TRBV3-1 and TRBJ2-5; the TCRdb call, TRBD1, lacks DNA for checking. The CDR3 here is CASSQPRGVQETQYF.